This note documents a single T cell receptor (beta chain) sequence. No antigen is known for it. The source of the sample is a study of T cell responses to AZD1222 COVID-19 vaccine. Profiling relied on immunoSEQ multiplex PCR, and the TCRdb table lists in-frame clones only, not all of them. The table includes about 84,000 clones, approximately 85% detected once. Study results and limitations: Targets within unmutated variant regions were reportedly found for nearly half of spike-specific TCRs. Regions 160-218 and 743-854 held dominance among vaccine-associated CD4 TCRs, which spanned spike. The repertoires were collected only after the peak T cell response.

Germline assignment: CDR1 LGHDT and CDR2 YNNKEL (reference sequence). V lost 1 base and J lost 4; bases outside the gene matches: 10. The CDR3 consists of 17 residues. Second-dose groups at about 4 or about 12 weeks were pooled. The chain links TRBV3-1 (or the pseudogene TRBV3-2) to TRBJ2-3, with TRBD2 identical over 8 bases. Sequenced material: peripheral blood, taken 28 days after the second AZD1222 dose. The clonotype comes from an adult who received the AZD1222 COVID-19 vaccine. CDR3 DNA: TGTGCCAGCAGCCAAGCGACGGGCGGGAGGAGGCCAGATACGCAGTATTTT. Protein product: CASSQATGGRRPDTQYF.